This T cell receptor (beta chain) was obtained from a study of cytomegalovirus exposure and HLA in healthy donors. Study overall: Falling in the Caucasian-associated ancestry cluster were roughly 80% of a few hundred genotyped donors. The study's findings and limits: The study flagged roughly 150 TCR beta chains as cytomegalovirus-associated. Earlier results showed most TCR beta V segments being productive about 87% or about 30% of the time.

Only one count was recorded for this clone. Its antigen is not identified. This CDR3 contains 15 residues. V was pared by 5 bases and J by 3 bases, with 8 bases of the junction left unmatched. CDR1 is MDHEN and CDR2 is SYDVKM in the germline V gene. PCR used 60 Vbeta primers and 13 Jbeta primers. Clones were sequenced by immunoSEQ multiplex PCR, and TCRdb holds only the in-frame ones, with some missing. The sample holds a few hundred thousand clones, about 80% seen once. The chain employs TRBV28 and TRBJ2-5, with 8 bases aligning to TRBD2. The sequence was collected from a girl under 10 years old in good health and CMV-seronegative. Sequences were obtained from PBMCs. CDR3 in amino acids: CASSPSGTREETQYF. The CDR3, as DNA: TGTGCCAGCAGTCCGAGCGGGACTAGAGAAGAGACCCAGTACTTC.